Listed below are T cell receptor beta chains from one sample, sequenced in a study of blood T cell repertoires in COVID-19. Sequencing used immunoSEQ multiplex PCR; TCRdb keeps in-frame clones, though not all of them. The table shows about 250,000 clones, with roughly four fifths occurring only once. The specimen sequenced was peripheral blood. Source of these receptors: a woman aged 65 to 85 with acute or convalescent COVID-19. The CDR3 runs from the conserved cysteine through the conserved F or W. The D gene is left open where the match is weak. A clone size is listed for some rows: how often the clone was seen (once, few, many), or a class if it is expanded.

D: TRBD1; J: TRBJ1-2; V: TRBV19; size: NA; CDR3: CASSLLTGDYYGYTF; DNA: TGTGCCAGTAGTCTCCTCACAGGGGACTACTATGGCTACACCTTC
D: NA; J: TRBJ2-1; V: TRBV11-2; size: NA; CDR3: CASIPRGTVSYNEQFF; DNA: TGTGCCAGCATCCCCCGGGGGACGGTCTCCTACAATGAGCAGTTCTTC
D: TRBD1; J: TRBJ2-3; V: TRBV24-1; size: NA; CDR3: CATSDSRTGTNTQYF; DNA: TGTGCCACCAGTGATTCCCGGACAGGGACGAATACGCAGTATTTT
D: TRBD1; J: TRBJ1-1; V: TRBV5-4; size: once; CDR3: CASSETTGGEAFF; DNA: TGTGCCAGCAGCGAGACGACAGGGGGGGAAGCTTTCTTT
D: NA; J: TRBJ1-1; V: TRBV6-1; size: NA; CDR3: CASSENGADYEAFF; DNA: TGTGCCAGCAGTGAAAACGGAGCAGACTATGAAGCTTTCTTT
D: TRBD2; J: TRBJ2-5; V: TRBV5-1; size: NA; CDR3: CASSLDALAGAPGETQYF; DNA: TGCGCCAGCAGCTTGGACGCCCTAGCGGGGGCCCCGGGGGAGACCCAGTACTTC
D: TRBD1; J: TRBJ1-1; V: TRBV10-3; size: NA; CDR3: CAISARGTLNTEAFF; DNA: TGTGCCATCAGTGCCAGGGGGACACTCAACACTGAAGCTTTCTTT
D: TRBD1; J: TRBJ1-2; V: TRBV6-2/TRBV6-3; size: NA; CDR3: CASSYTTGGYGYTF; DNA: TGTGCCAGCAGTTATACTACAGGGGGCTATGGCTACACCTTC
D: NA; J: TRBJ1-2; V: TRBV6-2/TRBV6-3; size: NA; CDR3: CASSQGNYGYTF; DNA: TGTGCCAGCAGTCAGGGTAACTATGGCTACACCTTC
D: NA; J: TRBJ1-1; V: TRBV6-5; size: NA; CDR3: CASSYVRESAEAFF; DNA: TGTGCCAGCAGTTACGTCCGGGAGAGCGCTGAAGCTTTCTTT
D: TRBD2; J: TRBJ2-2; V: TRBV11-3; size: once; CDR3: CASNLGGDTGELFF; DNA: TGTGCCAGCAACTTGGGAGGGGACACCGGGGAGCTGTTTTTT
D: NA; J: TRBJ2-3; V: TRBV19; size: medium-sized; CDR3: CASTPPGGGRDTQYF; DNA: TGTGCCAGTACCCCCCCCGGAGGGGGCCGAGATACGCAGTATTTT
D: NA; J: TRBJ1-3; V: TRBV4-1; size: NA; CDR3: CASSHPTASGNTIYF; DNA: TGCGCCAGCAGCCACCCCACAGCATCTGGAAACACCATATATTTT
D: NA; J: TRBJ1-2; V: TRBV10-3; size: NA; CDR3: CAISDGTRSYGYTF; DNA: TGTGCCATCAGTGATGGGACAAGGAGCTATGGCTACACCTTC
D: NA; J: TRBJ2-1; V: TRBV3-1/TRBV3-2; size: NA; CDR3: CASSQGAGASYNEQFF; DNA: TGTGCCAGCAGCCAAGGTGCGGGGGCCTCCTACAATGAGCAGTTCTTC
D: NA; J: TRBJ2-3; V: TRBV3-1/TRBV3-2; size: NA; CDR3: CASSQERVTSTDTQYF; DNA: TGTGCCAGCAGCCAAGAGAGGGTTACTAGCACAGATACGCAGTATTTT
D: TRBD1; J: TRBJ1-2; V: TRBV5-6; size: NA; CDR3: CASSIYDRGVNYGYTF; DNA: TGTGCCAGCAGCATATATGACAGGGGCGTTAACTATGGCTACACCTTC
D: TRBD1; J: TRBJ1-2; V: TRBV7-2; size: NA; CDR3: CASSLTGGDYGYTF; DNA: TGTGCCAGCAGCTTAACAGGGGGCGACTATGGCTACACCTTC
D: NA; J: TRBJ1-5; V: TRBV2; size: NA; CDR3: CASSDRSSNQPQHF; DNA: TGTGCCAGCAGTGACAGATCTAGCAATCAGCCCCAGCATTTT
D: TRBD1; J: TRBJ1-6; V: TRBV10-3; size: NA; CDR3: CAISESGDRGYNSPLHF; DNA: TGTGCCATCAGTGAGTCGGGGGACAGGGGCTATAATTCACCCCTCCACTTT
D: TRBD1; J: TRBJ2-1; V: TRBV18; size: NA; CDR3: CASSPLGQLTYNEQFF; DNA: TGTGCCAGCTCACCCTTGGGACAGCTTACCTACAATGAGCAGTTCTTC
D: NA; J: TRBJ1-1; V: TRBV6-5; size: NA; CDR3: CASRGDALRAFF; DNA: TGTGCCAGCAGGGGAGACGCGTTGCGAGCTTTCTTT
D: TRBD1; J: TRBJ1-5; V: TRBV7-2; size: NA; CDR3: CASSLSGQGNQPQHF; DNA: TGTGCCAGCAGCTTATCCGGACAGGGGAATCAGCCCCAGCATTTT
D: NA; J: TRBJ1-5; V: TRBV6-5; size: NA; CDR3: CASLPGYSNQPQHF; DNA: TGTGCCAGTCTGCCAGGTTATAGCAATCAGCCCCAGCATTTT
D: TRBD1; J: TRBJ2-5; V: TRBV19; size: NA; CDR3: CASSYVGQGEETQYF; DNA: TGTGCCAGTAGTTATGTAGGACAGGGTGAAGAGACCCAGTACTTC
D: TRBD1; J: TRBJ1-4; V: TRBV5-8; size: NA; CDR3: CASPGGQGNEKLFF; DNA: TGTGCCAGCCCGGGAGGACAGGGAAATGAAAAACTGTTTTTT
D: TRBD2; J: TRBJ2-1; V: TRBV27; size: NA; CDR3: CASSFGTSVNEQFF; DNA: TGTGCCAGCAGTTTTGGGACTAGTGTCAATGAGCAGTTCTTC
D: TRBD2; J: TRBJ2-2; V: TRBV6-5; size: NA; CDR3: CASSYGPGGPGELFF; DNA: TGTGCCAGCAGTTACGGTCCGGGGGGGCCCGGGGAGCTGTTTTTT
D: NA; J: TRBJ2-7; V: TRBV11-3; size: NA; CDR3: CASSLDGGAYEQYF; DNA: TGTGCCAGCAGCTTAGATGGCGGGGCCTACGAGCAGTACTTC
D: NA; J: TRBJ2-5; V: TRBV29-1; size: NA; CDR3: CSVELGRVGGTQYF; DNA: TGCAGCGTTGAGCTCGGACGGGTCGGGGGGACCCAGTACTTC